One TCR beta chain is described in this entry. The germline gives CDR1 MNHEY, CDR2 SMNVEV (reference sequence). There are 16 residues in the CDR3. J lost 2 bases, V lost 5 bases, and 10 bases had no gene match. This sample is drawn from a study of blood T cell repertoires in COVID-19. As originally analysed: Estimates of nucleated cell counts were drawn from the amplification of reference gene primers. Clones were read by immunoSEQ multiplex PCR, and TCRdb kept only the in-frame ones, dropping some. The DNA was the basis for D and trimming; V, J and clone size are from that table. The table records around 210,000 clones, 85% to 90% of them present only once.

This TCR was recovered from a man between 18 and 35 years old with active or convalescent COVID-19. V and J are TRBV27 and TRBJ2-7; TRBD1 aligns across 9 bases. Material: peripheral blood. CDR3 bases: TGTGCCAGCAGTAAGGTGGGGACAGGGCTTCCCTACGAGCAGTACTTC. Translating it yields CASSKVGTGLPYEQYF.